This note documents a single T cell receptor beta chain sequence. Its antigen is not identified. Germline loops: CDR1 MDHEN, CDR2 SYDVKM. This CDR3 has 14 residues. V was trimmed by 4 bases and J by 1 base, leaving 10 bases between them. This sample was taken from a study of radiotherapy plus CTLA-4 blockade in lung cancer. The study, taken as a whole, reports: Increased serum interferon-beta after radiation also reportedly predicted response strongly. Once radiotherapy plus ipilimumab had been given, TCR clones derived from tumor expanded in blood.

This table comes from immunoSEQ multiplex PCR, and its TCRdb copy is limited to in-frame clones, with some not included. Of 77,000 or so clones detected, 70% to 85% appear once; the ten largest clones hold over 9%. The material sequenced was peripheral blood, taken from a patient treated with radiotherapy plus ipilimumab. J is TRBJ1-2 and V is TRBV28; D not certain. This TCR was recovered from a human donor with non-small cell lung cancer whose response to radiotherapy plus ipilimumab could not be evaluated. CDR3: CASSSPGGNYGYTF. In nucleotides, the CDR3 is TGTGCCAGCAGTTCCCCGGGAGGTAACTATGGCTACACCTTC.